A selection of T cell receptor beta chains follows, all from one sample in a study of OX40 agonist ivuxolimab in advanced cancers. Produced via immunoSEQ multiplex PCR; TCRdb's table is partial and in-frame only. The table lists over 50,000 clones, about 85% of them singletons. This sample comprised CD4+ or CD8+ T cells sorted from blood, obtained in a trial of the OX40 agonist ivuxolimab. The receptors originated from an adult with an advanced solid tumor such as melanoma, head and neck, liver or kidney cancer. CDR3s include the opening cysteine and the closing phenylalanine or tryptophan. D genes are given only for firm matches. Not all rows give a size; the values are once, few, many and, for expanded clones, a class.

D gene,J gene,clone size,V gene,CDR3 DNA,CDR3 protein
TRBD2,TRBJ2-5,NA,TRBV9,TGTGCCAGCAGCGTAGAGGGACTAGCGGGGAGGGGGGAGACCCAGTACTTC,CASSVEGLAGRGETQYF
TRBD1,TRBJ2-1,NA,TRBV11-2,TGTGCCAGCAGCTCCCGGGACAGTCAATACAATGAGCAGTTCTTC,CASSSRDSQYNEQFF
NA,TRBJ2-3,NA,TRBV25-1,TGTGCCAGCAGTGAATTGCGGGGTAGCACAGATACGCAGTATTTT,CASSELRGSTDTQYF
TRBD1,TRBJ1-1,NA,TRBV9,TGTGCCAGCAGCGCCTCGAACAGGGGAAACACTGAAGCTTTCTTT,CASSASNRGNTEAFF
NA,TRBJ2-3,NA,TRBV30,TGTGCCTGGAGTCTTCCGGCCAGGGATACGCAGTATTTT,CAWSLPARDTQYF
NA,TRBJ2-7,NA,TRBV7-9,TGTGCCAGCAGCAGTAGGGTTACCTACGAGCAGTACTTC,CASSSRVTYEQYF
NA,TRBJ1-4,NA,TRBV5-6,TGTGCCAGCAGCTTGTGGTCAGGGAATGAAAAACTGTTTTTT,CASSLWSGNEKLFF
NA,TRBJ2-7,NA,TRBV27,TGTGCCAGCAGTTTGGGACGCAACTACGAGCAGTACTTC,CASSLGRNYEQYF
NA,TRBJ1-5,NA,TRBV10-2,TGCGCCAGCAGTGATTTCGAGGGAGGCAATCAGCCCCAGCATTTT,CASSDFEGGNQPQHF
NA,TRBJ1-1,NA,TRBV11-3,TGTGCCAGCAGCCCATCGTCCGGGCGAGCTTTCTTT,CASSPSSGRAFF
TRBD2,TRBJ2-1,NA,TRBV9,TGTGCCAGCAGCGTCGGGACTAGCGGGAGAGGTGAGCAGTTCTTC,CASSVGTSGRGEQFF
NA,TRBJ2-5,once,TRBV5-6,TGTGCCAGCAGCTTGATGGTAACCCAAGAGACCCAGTACTTC,CASSLMVTQETQYF
NA,TRBJ2-1,NA,TRBV6-5,TGTGCCAGCAAAAACGGGCTATCTAACAATGAGCAGTTCTTC,CASKNGLSNNEQFF
TRBD1,TRBJ2-4,NA,TRBV7-9,TGTGCCAGCAGCTCACCCGGGACAGGGAGTTTCAACATTCAGTACTTC,CASSSPGTGSFNIQYF
TRBD1,TRBJ2-2,NA,TRBV19,TGTGCCAGTAGTATGGGACAGGGAGGAACCGGGGAGCTGTTTTTT,CASSMGQGGTGELFF
TRBD2,TRBJ2-7,once,TRBV5-4,TGTGCCAGCAGCCAAGATGGTAGCGGGGTTTACGCCTACGAGCAGTACTTC,CASSQDGSGVYAYEQYF
TRBD2,TRBJ2-1,NA,TRBV7-8,TGTGCCAGCAGCTTACCCCCGACTAGCGGGAGGGGGAATGAGCAGTTCTTC,CASSLPPTSGRGNEQFF
NA,TRBJ1-4,once,TRBV5-5,TGTGCCAGCAGCCTCAGACAGGCCACAAGGGAAAAACTGTTTTTT,CASSLRQATREKLFF
TRBD2,TRBJ2-1,NA,TRBV5-1,TGCGCCAGTGGGGTATTTAGCGGGAGGGCCAATGAGCAGTTCTTC,CASGVFSGRANEQFF
NA,TRBJ1-6,NA,TRBV15,TGTGCCACCAGCAGAGATCCGCAGGGGTTTTCACCCCTCCACTTT,CATSRDPQGFSPLHF
TRBD1,TRBJ2-5,NA,TRBV5-6,TGTGCCAGCAGCCGTAGGCGACAGGGTCTCGGAGAGACCCAGTACTTC,CASSRRRQGLGETQYF
NA,TRBJ1-3,once,TRBV6-5,TGTGCCAGCAGTTACGAGGGAGGGTCGGGAAACACCATATATTTT,CASSYEGGSGNTIYF
NA,TRBJ1-1,NA,TRBV18,TGTGCCAGCTCACCCGTTCCCTGGGGCACTGAAGCTTTCTTT,CASSPVPWGTEAFF
NA,TRBJ1-1,NA,TRBV19,TGTGCCAGTAGTCCTCACAGGGTGAACACTGAAGCTTTCTTT,CASSPHRVNTEAFF
NA,TRBJ1-1,NA,TRBV7-9,TGTGCCAGCAGCTTATCGTGGAACACTGAAGCTTTCTTT,CASSLSWNTEAFF
TRBD1,TRBJ2-7,NA,TRBV5-1,TGCGCCAGCAGCGGCCGGGACAGGGTTTACGAGCAGTACTTC,CASSGRDRVYEQYF
NA,TRBJ2-7,NA,TRBV5-6,TGTGCCAGCAGCTTAGACCTAACCTCCTACGAGCAGTACTTC,CASSLDLTSYEQYF
TRBD1,TRBJ1-2,NA,TRBV19,TGTGCCAGTACTGGGACAGGGGGCGCCTATGGCTACACCTTC,CASTGTGGAYGYTF
NA,TRBJ1-1,NA,TRBV6-5,TGTGCCAGCAGTTACTCGAGGGCCCCACCGGCTTTCTTT,CASSYSRAPPAFF
NA,TRBJ1-3,NA,TRBV7-2,TGTGCCAGCAGCTTAGGTCCCAGCGGAAACACCATATATTTT,CASSLGPSGNTIYF
NA,TRBJ2-5,NA,TRBV5-1,TGCGCCAGCAGCCGAGGGGTGAATCGGGAGACCCAGTACTTC,CASSRGVNRETQYF
NA,TRBJ2-5,NA,TRBV27,TGTGCCAGCGGCTTATTGAGGGACCAGTACTTC,CASGLLRDQYF
TRBD1,TRBJ1-4,NA,TRBV5-6,TGTGCCAGCAGCTTCCCCGGGACAGCTAATGAAAAACTGTTTTTT,CASSFPGTANEKLFF
TRBD2,TRBJ2-5,few,TRBV27,TGTGCCCCCGGCTTTACGGGACTAGCGGGAGAGGGAGAGACCCAGTACTTC,CAPGFTGLAGEGETQYF
NA,TRBJ1-6,NA,TRBV4-1,TGCGCCAGCAGCCCCGGGGCCCGAAGGAGCTCCTATAATTCACCCCTCCACTTT,CASSPGARRSSYNSPLHF
TRBD1,TRBJ2-1,NA,TRBV7-6,TGTGCCAGCAGCTTAGCAGGGGGCAGGGATGAGCAGTTCTTC,CASSLAGGRDEQFF
NA,TRBJ2-4,NA,TRBV7-8,TGTGCCAGCAGCTTAGAGTTACAGGAGAATCAGTACTTC,CASSLELQENQYF
NA,TRBJ2-3,NA,TRBV7-3,TGTGCCAGCAGCGTCGGAGGGGCGAGGACAGATACGCAGTATTTT,CASSVGGARTDTQYF
NA,TRBJ2-5,NA,TRBV20-1,TGCAGTGCTAGAGATTCTGAGACCCAGTACTTC,CSARDSETQYF
TRBD2,TRBJ2-1,NA,TRBV6-6,TGTGCCAGCAGTGGGACTAGCGGGAGCTCCTACAATGAGCAGTTCTTC,CASSGTSGSSYNEQFF
NA,TRBJ2-7,once,TRBV5-1,TGCGCCAGCAGCGTAACCGGGACTGCGACCTACGAGCAGTACTTC,CASSVTGTATYEQYF
NA,TRBJ2-1,NA,TRBV28,TGTGCCAGCAGTTTCCCCACTGGCGACCCCAGTAATGAGCAGTTCTTC,CASSFPTGDPSNEQFF
NA,TRBJ2-7,NA,TRBV7-2,TGTGCCAGCAGCTTAGGGACGGTTAGCTCCTACGAGCAGTACTTC,CASSLGTVSSYEQYF
NA,TRBJ2-7,NA,TRBV4-3,TGCGCCAGCAGCCAAGATAGGGGACGGGGAACCTACGAGCAGTACTTC,CASSQDRGRGTYEQYF
NA,TRBJ1-2,NA,TRBV6-1,TGTGCCAGCAGTGAGATCTATGGCTACACCTTC,CASSEIYGYTF
TRBD2,TRBJ2-7,few,TRBV28,TGTGCCAGCAGTCTACCCCTACAGACTAGCGGACCCTACGAGCAGTACTTC,CASSLPLQTSGPYEQYF
TRBD1,TRBJ2-7,NA,TRBV29-1,TGCAGCGTTGTGGGACAGGGGGCCTACGAGCAGTACTTC,CSVVGQGAYEQYF
NA,TRBJ1-5,NA,TRBV27,TGTGCCAGCAGTTTTATCAACAATCAGCCCCAGCATTTT,CASSFINNQPQHF
TRBD2,TRBJ2-3,NA,TRBV6-1,TGTGCCGGAAGACTAGCGGGGGATCCCACAGATACGCAGTATTTT,CAGRLAGDPTDTQYF